A single count supports the clone carrying this TCR beta chain. The CDR3 runs to 16 residues. Germline loops: CDR1 LNHNV, CDR2 YYDKDF (reference sequence). Trimming shortened V by 2 bases and J by 0 bases, and 10 bases separated the two germline ends. This specimen comes from a study of CDR3 diversity in severe acne. MiXCR, run by TCRdb on the PCR reads, gives a single entry per CDR3 protein. Found here are 79,000 or so distinct CDR3 sequences, around 54% of them singletons; the top ten hold about 9.9%. This chain connects TRBV15 to TRBJ1-4, with unresolved D. Source material: blood. This TCR was recovered from a male donor with severe acne vulgaris. CDR3 sequence reads: CATSRRAVTTNEKLFF. In DNA form, the CDR3 reads TGTGCCACCAGCAGAAGGGCAGTCACAACTAATGAAAAACTGTTTTTT. Combining the CDR3 with reference TRBV15 and TRBJ1-4 gives the whole variable domain DAMVIQNPRYQVTQFGKPVTLSCSQTLNHNVMYWYQQKSSQAPKLLFHYYDKDFNNEADTPDNFQSRRPNTSFCFLDIRSPGLGDTAMYLCATSRRAVTTNEKLFFGSGTQLSVL.